Listed below are T cell receptor beta chains from one sample, sequenced in a study of CD8 T cells in Susac syndrome. Via MiXCR, TCRdb re-called the immunoSEQ multiplex PCR reads, giving one row per CDR3 protein. The repertoire holds tens of thousands of distinct CDR3 sequences, with roughly 94% as singletons. The sample consisted of CD8+ T cells from PBMCs. The receptors come from a human donor with Susac syndrome. The conserved cysteine and the conserved F or W are not part of the CDR3 here.

V: TRBV9
length: 12
J: TRBJ1-2
CDR3: ASSVGGTAYGYT

V: TRBV7-9
length: 9
J: TRBJ2-1
CDR3: ASSSPNEQF

V: TRBV5-6
length: 11
J: TRBJ1-5
CDR3: ASSLELNQPQH

V: TRBV9
length: 13
J: TRBJ2-5
CDR3: ASSPYSGAQETQY

V: TRBV7-9
length: 14
J: TRBJ2-5
CDR3: ASSSLQGAPQETQY

V: TRBV20-1
length: 13
J: TRBJ2-1
CDR3: SATLGGGPLNEQF

V: TRBV13
length: 13
J: TRBJ2-3
CDR3: ASSLGDRGDHTQY

V: TRBV27
length: 14
J: TRBJ2-3
CDR3: ASSSNPGLASDTQY

V: TRBV20-1
length: 16
J: TRBJ2-2
CDR3: SARDNGLAGDHTGELF

V: TRBV7-3
length: 13
J: TRBJ2-5
CDR3: ASSPDLRGEETQY

V: TRBV7-8
length: 12
J: TRBJ2-7
CDR3: ASSGTVTSYEQY

V: TRBV30
length: 9
J: TRBJ1-1
CDR3: AWTLNTEAF

V: TRBV5-1
length: 14
J: TRBJ2-1
CDR3: ASSLVGQPPESEQF

V: TRBV20-1
length: 11
J: TRBJ2-7
CDR3: SASDGRGYEQY

V: TRBV5-4
length: 12
J: TRBJ2-7
CDR3: ASSLGRGYYEQY

V: TRBV19
length: 12
J: TRBJ2-7
CDR3: ASSVSQASHEQY

V: TRBV20-1
length: 14
J: TRBJ2-7
CDR3: SASRTSGGPTYEQY

V: TRBV19
length: 8
J: TRBJ1-1
CDR3: ASWGTEAF

V: TRBV7-2
length: 13
J: TRBJ2-3
CDR3: ASSLVAPKADTQY

V: TRBV29-1
length: 12
J: TRBJ2-7
CDR3: SVEGAGVGYEQY

V: TRBV29-1
length: 13
J: TRBJ2-7
CDR3: SVGGVEQGAEEQY

V: TRBV14
length: 11
J: TRBJ1-1
CDR3: ASSVTSGTEAF

V: TRBV9
length: 17
J: TRBJ2-6
CDR3: ASSVEPRNPFSGANVLT

V: TRBV6-1
length: 14
J: TRBJ2-5
CDR3: ASSEALGLYQETQY

V: TRBV15
length: 16
J: TRBJ2-6
CDR3: ATSRLGGLSSGANVLT

V: TRBV4-3
length: 12
J: TRBJ2-5
CDR3: ASSQDNSKETQY

V: TRBV12-3/TRBV12-4
length: 11
J: TRBJ2-3
CDR3: ASSLPITDTQY

V: TRBV5-1
length: 14
J: TRBJ2-7
CDR3: ASSLADMDRTYEQY

V: TRBV20-1
length: 13
J: TRBJ1-1
CDR3: SARPFSTGWTEAF

V: TRBV9
length: 13
J: TRBJ1-3
CDR3: ASSHGQEGGNTIY

V: TRBV2
length: 11
J: TRBJ2-7
CDR3: ASKEDRRYEQY

V: TRBV7-8
length: 13
J: TRBJ1-2
CDR3: ASSSGTGANYGYT

V: TRBV6-5
length: 14
J: TRBJ2-1
CDR3: ASSYATGNPYNEQF

V: TRBV7-9
length: 13
J: TRBJ2-1
CDR3: ASSFGTSPYNEQF

V: TRBV30
length: 9
J: TRBJ2-1
CDR3: AWMETNEQF

V: TRBV6-1
length: 12
J: TRBJ1-1
CDR3: ASSEGPANREAF

V: TRBV27
length: 13
J: TRBJ1-2
CDR3: ASSLGPRDREGYT

V: TRBV27
length: 12
J: TRBJ1-6
CDR3: ASSAGTSSFTLH

V: TRBV12-3/TRBV12-4
length: 11
J: TRBJ2-7
CDR3: ASSLEGRLGQY

V: TRBV30
length: 9
J: TRBJ2-5
CDR3: AWEVVETQY

V: TRBV14
length: 11
J: TRBJ1-1
CDR3: ASRLTGGHEAF

V: TRBV14
length: 12
J: TRBJ2-7
CDR3: ASSQDWSGYEQY

V: TRBV7-9
length: 11
J: TRBJ2-7
CDR3: ASSLGGNYEQY

V: TRBV6-6
length: 13
J: TRBJ1-5
CDR3: ASFPGTGYVQPQH

V: TRBV29-1
length: 12
J: TRBJ2-4
CDR3: SVVWGEAKNIQY